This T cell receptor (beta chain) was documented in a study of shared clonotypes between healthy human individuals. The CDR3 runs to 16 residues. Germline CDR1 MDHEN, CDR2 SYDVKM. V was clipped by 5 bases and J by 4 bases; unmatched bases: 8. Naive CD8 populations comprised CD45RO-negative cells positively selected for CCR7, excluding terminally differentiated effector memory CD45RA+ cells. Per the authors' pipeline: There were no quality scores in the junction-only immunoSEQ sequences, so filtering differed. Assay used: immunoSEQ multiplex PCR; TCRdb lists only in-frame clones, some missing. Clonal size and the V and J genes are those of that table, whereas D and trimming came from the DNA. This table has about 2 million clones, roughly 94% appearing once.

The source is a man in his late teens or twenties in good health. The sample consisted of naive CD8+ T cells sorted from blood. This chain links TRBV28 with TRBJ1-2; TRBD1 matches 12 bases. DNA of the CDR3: TGTGCCAGCAGTGGAACCGGGACAGGGGGCACCTATGGCTACACCTTC. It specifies CASSGTGTGGTYGYTF.